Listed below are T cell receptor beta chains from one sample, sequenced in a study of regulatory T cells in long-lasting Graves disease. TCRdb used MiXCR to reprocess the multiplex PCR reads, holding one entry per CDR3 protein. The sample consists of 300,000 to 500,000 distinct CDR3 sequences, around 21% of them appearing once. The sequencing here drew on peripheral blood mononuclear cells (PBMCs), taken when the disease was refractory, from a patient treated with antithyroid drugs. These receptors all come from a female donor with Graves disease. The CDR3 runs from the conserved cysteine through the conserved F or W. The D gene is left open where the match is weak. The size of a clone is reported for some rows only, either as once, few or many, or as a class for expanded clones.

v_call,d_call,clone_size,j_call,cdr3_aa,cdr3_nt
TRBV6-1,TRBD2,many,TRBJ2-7,CASGLWLAGGSRNEQYF,TGTGCCAGCGGGTTGTGGCTAGCGGGAGGTTCTCGTAACGAGCAGTACTTC
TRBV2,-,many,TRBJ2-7,CASSFVTSEQYF,TGTGCCAGCAGTTTCGTCACCTCCGAGCAGTACTTC
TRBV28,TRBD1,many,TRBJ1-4,CASSTIVRGQSTNEKLFF,TGTGCCAGCAGTACCATAGTCAGGGGACAGTCAACTAATGAAAAACTGTTTTTT
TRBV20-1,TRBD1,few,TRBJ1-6,CSARTGTANSPLHF,TGCAGTGCTAGAACCGGGACAGCTAATTCACCCCTCCACTTT
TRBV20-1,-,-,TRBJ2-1,CSAGRAFNEQFF,TGCAGTGCGGGCCGCGCCTTCAATGAGCAGTTCTTC
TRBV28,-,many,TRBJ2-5,CASRRDRALQETQYF,TGTGCCAGCAGAAGGGACCGCGCCCTCCAAGAGACCCAGTACTTC
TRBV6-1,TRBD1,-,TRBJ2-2,CASSGGGGGELFF,TGTGCCAGCAGTGGAGGGGGCGGCGGGGAGCTGTTTTTT
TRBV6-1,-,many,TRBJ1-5,CASSPHQGHQPQHF,TGTGCCAGCAGTCCCCACCAGGGGCATCAGCCCCAGCATTTT
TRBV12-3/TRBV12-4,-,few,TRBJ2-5,CASSFESEQETQYF,TGTGCCAGCAGTTTTGAGTCGGAGCAAGAGACCCAGTACTTC
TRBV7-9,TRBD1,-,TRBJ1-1,CASSLPGTAYTEAFF,TGTGCCAGCAGCTTACCCGGGACAGCATACACTGAAGCTTTCTTT
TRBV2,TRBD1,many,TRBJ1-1,CASTGGTGTLMNTEAFF,TGTGCCAGCACCGGGGGGACAGGAACCCTTATGAACACTGAAGCTTTCTTT
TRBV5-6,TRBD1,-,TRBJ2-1,CASSWGLDRGNEQFF,TGTGCCAGCAGCTGGGGCTTAGACAGGGGGAATGAGCAGTTCTTC